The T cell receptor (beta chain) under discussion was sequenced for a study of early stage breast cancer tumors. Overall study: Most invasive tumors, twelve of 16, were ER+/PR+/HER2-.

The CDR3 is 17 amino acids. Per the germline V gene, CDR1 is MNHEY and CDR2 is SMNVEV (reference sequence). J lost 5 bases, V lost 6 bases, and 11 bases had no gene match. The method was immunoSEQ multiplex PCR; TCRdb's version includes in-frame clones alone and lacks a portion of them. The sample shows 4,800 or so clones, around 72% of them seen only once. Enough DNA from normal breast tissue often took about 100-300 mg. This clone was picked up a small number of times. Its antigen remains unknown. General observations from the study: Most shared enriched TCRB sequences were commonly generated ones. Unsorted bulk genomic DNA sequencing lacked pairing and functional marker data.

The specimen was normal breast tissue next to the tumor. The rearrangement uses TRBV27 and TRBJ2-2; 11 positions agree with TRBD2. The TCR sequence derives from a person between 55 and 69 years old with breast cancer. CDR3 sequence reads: CASSLLISGGATGELFF. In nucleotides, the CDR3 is TGTGCCAGCAGCCTCCTCATTAGCGGGGGGGCAACCGGGGAGCTGTTTTTT.